This entry concerns a single T cell receptor beta chain. Authors' analysis steps: Counts of nucleated cells, estimated from reference gene primer amplification, were obtained. Sequenced by immunoSEQ multiplex PCR; TCRdb stores in-frame clones only, minus some. V and J calls and clone size follow that table, whereas D and trimming were derived from the DNA. The table has under 300,000 clones, more than 80% seen once. The record originates from a study of blood T cell repertoires in COVID-19. Study background: Some COVID-19 samples were acute and others convalescent; all came from the United States, Italy and Spain. Nucleic acid was either cDNA or gDNA, and it came from T cells, B-cell-depleted T cells, or PBMCs.

Germline-derived CDR1 and CDR2 are SEHNR and FQNEAQ (reference sequence). The V gene lost 4 bases and the J gene lost 3 bases, with 16 bases spanning the gap. The CDR3 has 16 amino acids. The TCR sequence derives from a woman in her twenties or thirties with active or convalescent COVID-19. The sequenced material came from peripheral blood. V is TRBV7-9 and J is TRBJ2-4; weak D call: TRBD2 (5 bases). DNA of the CDR3: TGTGCCAGCAGCTCCTCACCCCGGGCGGGCAAAAACATTCAGTACTTC. Its translation: CASSSSPRAGKNIQYF.